This TCR beta chain was retrieved from a study of cytomegalovirus exposure and HLA in healthy donors. Across the study: From donors who were HLA-typed, an early data release held around 80 million unique TCRs.

This CDR3 region has 12 residues. Looked up from germline, CDR1 is SGHTA and CDR2 is FQGNSA. Trimming pared 4 bases from V and 2 bases from J, leaving 4 bases between. PCR involved 60 Vbeta and 13 Jbeta primers. Profiling relied on immunoSEQ multiplex PCR, and the TCRdb table lists in-frame clones only, not all of them. Here the sample spans under 130,000 clones, roughly 71% being singletons. The chain has TRBV7-2 and TRBJ2-3, with unresolved D. This receptor was taken from a man in his forties in good health and CMV-seropositive. The sequencing sample was made of PBMCs. The CDR3 is CASSSFTDTQYF. In DNA, the CDR3 is TGTGCCAGCAGCTCCTTCACAGATACGCAGTATTTT.